The 12 T cell receptor beta chains in this list originate from one sample, sequenced in a study of monozygotic twins with inflammatory bowel disease. TCRdb processed the 5' RACE reads again and assigns one entry to each CDR3 protein, with no DNA. Recorded for this sample: under 350,000 distinct CDR3 sequences. The sample was blood. The origin of the receptors is a human donor with ulcerative colitis or Crohn's disease, or a healthy co-twin of an affected twin (not recorded which).

The chain couples TRBV28 to TRBJ2-2. The CDR3 has 13 amino acids. Germline lookup yields CDR1 MDHEN and CDR2 SYDVKM. The CDR3 sequence: CASTIRNTGELFF.

This chain connects TRBV15 to TRBJ2-2. Germline CDR1 LNHNV, CDR2 YYDKDF (reference sequence). The CDR3 contains 15 residues. This chain's CDR3 is CATSFGEVNTGELFF.

The CDR3 sequence: CASSRVPGGNEQYF. The gene calls are TRBV12-3 or TRBV12-4 and TRBJ2-7; TCRdb calls TRBD1, which cannot be checked without DNA. CDR3 size: 14 residues.

The CDR3 loop is CASSYLGQPSYGYTF. The chain recombines TRBV7-2 with TRBJ1-2; TCRdb gives TRBD1 as the D gene, but with no DNA this cannot be confirmed. Germline CDR1 and CDR2: SGHTA and FQGNSA. The CDR3 spans 15 residues. The complete variable domain, with remaining parts taken from reference TRBV7-2 and TRBJ1-2, reads GAGVSQSPSNKVTEKGKDVELRCDPISGHTALYWYRQSLGQGLEFLIYFQGNSAPDKSGLPSDRFSAERTGGSVSTLTIQRTQQEDSAVYLCASSYLGQPSYGYTFGSGTRLTVV.

The V and J genes are TRBV5-5 and TRBJ2-3; the TRBD2 assignment by TCRdb is unverifiable without DNA. The CDR3 loop spans 13 amino acids. Germline V gives CDR1 SGHKS, CDR2 YYEKEE (reference sequence). The CDR3 spells CASSLEERVSQYF. Combining the CDR3 with reference TRBV5-5 and TRBJ2-3 gives the whole variable domain DAGVTQSPTHLIKTRGQQVTLRCSPISGHKSVSWYQQVLGQGPQFIFQYYEKEERGRGNFPDRFSARQFPNYSSELNVNALLLGDSALYLCASSLEERVSQYFGPGTRLTVL.

V usage is TRBV11-1 and J usage is TRBJ2-1; TCRdb returns TRBD2, unconfirmable since there is no DNA. Germline CDR1 reads SGHAT; CDR2 reads FQDESV (reference sequence). CDR3 size: 15 residues. The CDR3 region is CASSTSGGPYNEQFF.

V usage is TRBV9 and J usage is TRBJ2-1; the TCRdb call, TRBD1, lacks DNA for checking. CDR3 length: 15 residues. Germline CDR1 is SGDLS and CDR2 is YYNGEE. CDR3 region: CASSNRGSSYNEQFF.

V usage is TRBV9 and J usage is TRBJ2-3; TCRdb's D call, TRBD2, is unchecked because there is no DNA. Germline CDR1 reads SGDLS; CDR2 reads YYNGEE. This CDR3 contains 18 residues. This CDR3 reads CASSQRPGLAGVLDTQYF. The full variable domain, in which reference TRBV9 and TRBJ2-3 provide the parts outside the CDR3, is DSGVTQTPKHLITATGQRVTLRCSPRSGDLSVYWYQQSLDQGLQFLIQYYNGEERAKGNILERFSAQQFPDLHSELNLSSLELGDSALYFCASSQRPGLAGVLDTQYFGPGTRLTVL.

The J gene is TRBJ2-4, the V gene TRBV5-6; TCRdb selects TRBD2, and the lack of DNA leaves this call unchecked. Germline V gene sequence: CDR1 SGHDT, CDR2 YYEEEE. The CDR3 is 16 amino acids. This chain's CDR3 is CASSLVSPENKNIQYF.

The chain combines TRBV5-1 with TRBJ1-2; TCRdb proposes TRBD1, but this gene call is untestable without DNA. The CDR3 has 14 residues. Looked up from germline, CDR1 is SGHRS and CDR2 is YFSETQ. The CDR3 protein is CASSSPPGGVGYTF.

The J gene is TRBJ1-4, the V gene TRBV5-1. Germline CDR1 SGHRS, CDR2 YFSETQ. This CDR3 is 14 amino acids long. The chain's CDR3 is CASSASSDNEKLFF. The full variable domain, rest sourced from reference TRBV5-1 and TRBJ1-4, is KAGVTQTPRYLIKTRGQQVTLSCSPISGHRSVSWYQQTPGQGLQFLFEYFSETQRNKGNFPGRFSGRQFSNSRSEMNVSTLELGDSALYLCASSASSDNEKLFFGSGTQLSVL.

The chain couples TRBV4-3 to TRBJ2-2; the D call of TRBD2 rests on TCRdb alone, since no DNA is present to check it. The germline CDR1 and CDR2 sequences are LGHNA and YSLEER. This CDR3 comprises 17 residues. CDR3 region: CASSQYLAGVGTGELFF.